The clone carrying this T cell receptor beta chain was recorded at least ten times. What it binds is unknown. These data originate in a study of neurological immune-mediated disorders. Points from the study as a whole: Phylogenetically, 18 of 34 multiple sclerosis patients' repertoires fell into one related-CDR3 cluster, a possible signature.

The team produced cDNA through 5'RACE using 10-nucleotide random UMIs. TCRdb fed the 5' RACE reads into MiXCR, producing one record per CDR3 protein. The sample includes tens of thousands of distinct CDR3 sequences, 4.5% to 7% seen only once; the top ten take 1.3% to 1.5%. Per germline, CDR1 DFQATT and CDR2 SNEGSKA (reference sequence). V lost 6 bases to trimming and J lost 5 bases; unmatched junction nucleotides: 7. The CDR3 extends over 14 amino acids. The receptor was isolated from a woman younger than 30 with multiple sclerosis. The genes are TRBV20-1 and TRBJ2-1, with 10 bases aligning to TRBD2. The sequenced material came from CD4+ T cells from blood. CDR3 protein: CSAYSGGAHNEQFF. Here the CDR3 DNA reads TGCAGTGCCTACAGCGGGGGGGCGCACAATGAGCAGTTCTTC.